The rows below give T cell receptor beta chains drawn from one sample of a study of circulating CD8 cells and anti-PD-1 response in melanoma. TCRdb passed the reads through MiXCR, listing each CDR3 protein once. The sample yields under 500 distinct CDR3 sequences, about 4.2% seen once. Sequenced material: CD8+ T cells from PBMCs, taken at baseline or after one month of anti-PD-1 therapy (not recorded which). The receptors here all came from a human donor with melanoma. Each CDR3 is given with its conserved first and last residue. The D gene is left open where the match is weak. The size of a clone is reported for some rows only, either as once, few or many, or as a class for expanded clones.

CASSLSGQGGSYEQYF,TGTGCCAGCAGTTTATCTGGACAGGGAGGGTCCTACGAGCAGTACTTC,.,large,TRBJ2-7,TRBV27
CASSLPGAYEQYF,TGCGCCAGCAGCCTACCAGGGGCCTACGAGCAGTACTTC,.,large,TRBJ2-7,TRBV4-1
CASSLDRTAYEQYF,TGCGCCAGCAGTCTCGACAGGACGGCCTACGAGCAGTACTTC,.,.,TRBJ2-7,TRBV4-1
CASSYRTSTDTQYF,TGTGCCAGTAGTTACAGGACTAGCACAGATACGCAGTATTTT,.,medium-sized,TRBJ2-3,TRBV19
CASSLVKGGTEAFF,TGTGCCAGCAGTTTAGTCAAGGGAGGCACTGAAGCTTTCTTT,.,.,TRBJ1-1,TRBV28
CATSDWFGNEQFF,TGTGCCACCAGTGATTGGTTTGGAAATGAGCAGTTCTTC,.,medium-sized,TRBJ2-1,TRBV24-1
CASSQEPTGYGEKLFF,TGCGCCAGCAGCCAAGAGCCGACAGGGTACGGTGAAAAACTGTTTTTT,TRBD1,medium-sized,TRBJ1-4,TRBV4-3
CASSQPDRGTDTQYF,TGTGCCAGCAGCCAACCGGACAGGGGCACAGATACGCAGTATTTT,TRBD1,large,TRBJ2-3,TRBV16
CASSHRRGQGEETQYF,TGTGCCAGTAGCCATCGCCGGGGACAGGGGGAAGAGACCCAGTACTTC,TRBD1,.,TRBJ2-5,TRBV19
CASSVDIYSGTDTQYF,TGTGCCAGCAGCGTCGACATCTACAGCGGCACAGATACGCAGTATTTT,.,large,TRBJ2-3,TRBV9
CSARGSGQKTYQETQYF,TGCAGTGCTAGAGGTAGCGGACAAAAAACGTACCAAGAGACCCAGTACTTC,.,.,TRBJ2-5,TRBV20-1
CASSLRLLAERASSTDTQYF,TGTGCCAGCAGTTTAAGGTTGCTGGCTGAACGGGCCTCTAGCACAGATACGCAGTATTTT,.,large,TRBJ2-3,TRBV12-3/TRBV12-4
CASSPRQGGSTDTQYF,TGTGCCAGCAGCCCCAGGCAGGGGGGGAGCACAGATACGCAGTATTTT,.,medium-sized,TRBJ2-3,TRBV7-2
CASSATSGLYNEQFF,TGTGCCAGTTCTGCTACTAGCGGACTATACAATGAGCAGTTCTTC,TRBD2,hyperexpanded,TRBJ2-1,TRBV19
CATSDWTEGETQYF,TGTGCCACCAGTGATTGGACGGAGGGAGAGACCCAGTACTTC,.,few,TRBJ2-5,TRBV24-1